This note documents a single TCR beta chain sequence. Relative to the germline gene, one junction end is altered; a read error may explain this. The data are from a study of T cell changes during pregnancy in multiple sclerosis. Per the germline V gene, CDR1 is SSHAT and CDR2 is FNYEAQ (reference sequence). The CDR3 contains 16 residues. Assay: immunoSEQ multiplex PCR; the TCRdb copy retains only in-frame clones and omits some. The sample has about 100,000 clones, approximately 90% seen once. The source of this sequence is a female donor with multiple sclerosis, enrolled in a pregnancy study. The sequenced sample was peripheral blood, obtained after pregnancy. The V gene is TRBV7-7, the J gene TRBJ2-3; TRBD2 aligns across 11 bases. The CDR3 reads CASSSGLAASTDTQYF. Written as DNA, the CDR3 is TGTGCTAGCAGCTCGGGACTAGCGGCTAGCACAGATACGCAGTATTTT.